This entry lists 10 T cell receptor beta chains sequenced from one sample in a study of patients and donors after allogeneic stem cell transplantation. In TCRdb, the RT-PCR reads were re-called with MiXCR into one record per CDR3 protein. Of 400,000 to 450,000 distinct CDR3 sequences in the sample, around 16% are singletons; the top ten hold 6% to 8%. What was sequenced was blood, either unsorted or a sorted T cell fraction (not recorded which). The receptors derive from a human donor who was either an allogeneic HSCT recipient or a stem cell or donor lymphocyte infusion donor (not recorded which). It is not recorded whose cells these are; they may come from a transplant donor.

Many counts were recorded for this clonotype. The chain joins TRBV12-3 or TRBV12-4 to TRBJ2-3, with D possibly TRBD1 on 5 matching bases. The germline V and J ends were trimmed by 1 base and 8 bases, with 7 bases remaining between them. The CDR3 contains 12 residues. The DNA of the CDR3 is TGTGCCAGCAGTTTAGAAAGGGGTACGCAGTATTTT. Its translation is CASSLERGTQYF.

This clonotype was counted a few times. This rearrangement joins TRBV20-1 to TRBJ1-4, with unresolved D. Trimming cost V 0 bases and J 7 bases, with 15 bases left between them. CDR1 DFQATT and CDR2 SNEGSKA come from the germline V gene (reference sequence). The CDR3 loop spans 15 amino acids. The CDR3: CSARDQGRLSEKLFF. DNA of the CDR3: TGCAGTGCTAGAGACCAAGGGAGGTTAAGTGAAAAACTGTTTTTT.

The chain is built from TRBV10-3 and TRBJ2-7, with a possible D match to TRBD1 (6 bases). CDR1 and CDR2 (germline): ENHRY, SYGVKD. This CDR3 is 14 amino acids long. V was shortened by 4 bases and J by 0 bases, with 10 bases between the two germline ends. The chain's CDR3 is CAISGTEISYEQYF. The CDR3 bases are TGTGCCATCAGTGGGACAGAGATCTCCTACGAGCAGTACTTC.

The V and J genes are TRBV20-1 and TRBJ1-2; a possible D gene is TRBD1 (6 bases). The length of the CDR3 is 13 residues. From germline, CDR1 is DFQATT and CDR2 SNEGSKA (reference sequence). V was pared by 3 bases and J by 2 bases, with 10 bases between. The CDR3 sequence is CSARGAQNYGYTF. The CDR3 coding sequence is TGCAGTGCTAGGGGGGCACAAAACTATGGCTACACCTTC.

The chain links TRBV3-1 to TRBJ1-1, with D maybe TRBD1 (6 bases). The length of the CDR3 is 13 residues. Trimming stripped 11 bases from V and 8 bases from J, with 21 bases between. Germline CDR1 LGHDT, CDR2 YNNKEL (reference sequence). CDR3 sequence reads: CASQIGGRQEAFF. The DNA of the CDR3 is TGTGCCTCCCAAATAGGGGGACGACAGGAAGCTTTCTTT.

The chain employs TRBV20-1 and TRBJ2-5; D perhaps matches TRBD2 (7 bases). V lost 5 bases, J lost 4 bases, and 20 bases lay in between. The CDR3 runs to 15 residues. Germline loops: CDR1 DFQATT, CDR2 SNEGSKA (reference sequence). For the CDR3, the DNA is TGCAGTGCTGAGAGAAGGGGGGGGCTAGGAGAGACCCAGTACTTC. This sequence encodes CSAERRGGLGETQYF.

This clonotype was counted between two and nine times. The rearrangement joins TRBV7-9 to TRBJ1-5, with D perhaps matching TRBD1 (5 bases). The V gene lost 4 bases and the J gene lost 4 bases, with 8 bases spanning the gap. Germline assignment: CDR1 SEHNR and CDR2 FQNEAQ (reference sequence). The CDR3 has 13 residues. The CDR3 loop reads CASSSGRNQPQHF. In DNA, the CDR3 is TGTGCCAGCAGCTCGGGACGTAATCAGCCCCAGCATTTT.

In its sample, this clonotype was seen a few times. The rearrangement links TRBV15 to TRBJ1-6, with TRBD1 as a possible D gene (5 bases). V was trimmed by 1 base and J by 10 bases, leaving 14 bases between them. The germline CDR1 and CDR2 sequences are LNHNV and YYDKDF (reference sequence). This CDR3 comprises 15 residues. The CDR3 sequence is CATSRGTGPGSPLHF. The CDR3 region has the DNA TGTGCCACCAGCAGAGGGACGGGACCGGGATCACCCCTCCACTTT.

This clonotype was seen more than once but under ten times. The chain uses TRBV4-3 and TRBJ2-7; D unresolved. The V end lost 2 bases, the J end lost 3 bases, and 8 bases lay between the germline ends. This CDR3 has 13 residues. Germline lookup yields CDR1 LGHNA and CDR2 YSLEER. The CDR3, as DNA: TGCGCCAGCAGCCAAAACCTACGCTACGAGCAGTACTTC. Translation gives CASSQNLRYEQYF.

V and J are TRBV7-8 and TRBJ2-3; no reliable D call. This CDR3 has 13 residues. Trimming took 7 bases from V and 0 from J, leaving 8 bases between them. Germline CDR1 SGHVS, CDR2 FQNEAQ. CDR3 amino acids: CASILISTDTQYF. The CDR3 bases are TGTGCCAGCATCCTTATTAGCACAGATACGCAGTATTTT.